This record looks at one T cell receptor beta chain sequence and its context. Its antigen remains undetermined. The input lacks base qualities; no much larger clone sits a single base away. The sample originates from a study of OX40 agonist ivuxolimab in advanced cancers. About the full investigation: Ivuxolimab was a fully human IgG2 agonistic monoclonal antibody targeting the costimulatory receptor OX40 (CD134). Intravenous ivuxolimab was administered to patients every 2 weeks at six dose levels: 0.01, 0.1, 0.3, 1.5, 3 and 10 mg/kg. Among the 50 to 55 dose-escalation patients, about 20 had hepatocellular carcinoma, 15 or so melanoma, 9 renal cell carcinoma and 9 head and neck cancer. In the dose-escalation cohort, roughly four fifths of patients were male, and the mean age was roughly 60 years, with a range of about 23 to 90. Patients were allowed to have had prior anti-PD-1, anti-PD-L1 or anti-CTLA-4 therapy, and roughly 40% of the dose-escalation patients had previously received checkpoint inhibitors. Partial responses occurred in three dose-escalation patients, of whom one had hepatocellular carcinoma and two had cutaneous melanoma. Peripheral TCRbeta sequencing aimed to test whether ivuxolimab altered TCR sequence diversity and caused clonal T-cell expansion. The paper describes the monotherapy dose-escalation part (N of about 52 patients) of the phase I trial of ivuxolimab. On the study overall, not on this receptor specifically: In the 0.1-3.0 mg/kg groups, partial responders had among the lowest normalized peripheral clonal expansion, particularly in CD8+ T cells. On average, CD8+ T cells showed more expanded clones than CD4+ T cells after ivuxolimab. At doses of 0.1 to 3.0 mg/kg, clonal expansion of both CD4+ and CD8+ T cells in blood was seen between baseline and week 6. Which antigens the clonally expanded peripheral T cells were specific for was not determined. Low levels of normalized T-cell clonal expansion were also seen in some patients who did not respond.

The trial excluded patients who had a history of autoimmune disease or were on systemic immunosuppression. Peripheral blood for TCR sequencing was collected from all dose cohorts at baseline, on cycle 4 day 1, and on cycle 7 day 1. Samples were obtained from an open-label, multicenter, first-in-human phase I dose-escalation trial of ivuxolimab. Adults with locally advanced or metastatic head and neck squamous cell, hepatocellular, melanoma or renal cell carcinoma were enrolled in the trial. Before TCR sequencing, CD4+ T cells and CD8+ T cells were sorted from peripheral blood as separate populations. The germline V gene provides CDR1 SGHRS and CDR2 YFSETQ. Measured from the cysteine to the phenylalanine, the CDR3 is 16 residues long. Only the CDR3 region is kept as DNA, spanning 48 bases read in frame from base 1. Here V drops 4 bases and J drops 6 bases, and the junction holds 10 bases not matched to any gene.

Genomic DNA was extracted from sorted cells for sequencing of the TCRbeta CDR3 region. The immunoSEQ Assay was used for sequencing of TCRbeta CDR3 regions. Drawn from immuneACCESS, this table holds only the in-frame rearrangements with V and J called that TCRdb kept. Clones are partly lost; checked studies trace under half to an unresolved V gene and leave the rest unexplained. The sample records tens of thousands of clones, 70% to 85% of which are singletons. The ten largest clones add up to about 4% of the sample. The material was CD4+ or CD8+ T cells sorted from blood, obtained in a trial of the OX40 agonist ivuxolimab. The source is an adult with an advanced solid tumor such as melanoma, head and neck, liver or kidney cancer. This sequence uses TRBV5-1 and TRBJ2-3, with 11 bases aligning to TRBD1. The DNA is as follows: TGCGCCAGCAGCCCCCGGACAGGGGGCCTTTTGGATACGCAGTATTTT. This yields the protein CASSPRTGGLLDTQYF.